This entry describes one T cell receptor (beta chain). The V gene's germline CDR1 is MNHNY and CDR2 SVGAGI (reference sequence). The CDR3 contains 13 residues. Trimming pared 7 bases from V and 2 bases from J, leaving 10 bases between. The entry originates in a study of blood T cell repertoires in COVID-19. Study at large: Samples came from the United States, Italy and Spain, spanning acute and convalescent COVID-19. Nucleic acid was either cDNA or gDNA, and it came from T cells, B-cell-depleted T cells, or PBMCs.

Original processing methods: Amplification with reference gene primers provided the estimates of nucleated cell counts. Profiling relied on immunoSEQ multiplex PCR, and the TCRdb table lists in-frame clones only, not all of them. From that table come the V and J calls and clone size; the DNA was used to work out D and trimming. The sample has 110,000 or so clones; approximately 85% are singletons. The TCR was taken from a man aged 40-49 years with acute or convalescent COVID-19. The specimen sequenced was peripheral blood. This rearrangement joins TRBV6-6 to TRBJ2-3, with D perhaps TRBD1 (6 bases). CDR3 bases: TGTGCCAGCAAAAGGGGGACCACAGATACGCAGTATTTT. This sequence encodes CASKRGTTDTQYF.